This T cell receptor (beta chain) was recovered during a study of spatial heterogeneity in lung cancer. Study summary: Around 68 TRACERx patients with early, untreated non-small cell lung cancer donated samples. Sequence detection consistently recorded a greater number of beta-chain than alpha-chain sequences. On average, each unique TCR and UMI combination appeared more than ten times in raw reads.

Single TCR cDNA molecules each had their own unique molecular identifier. MiXCR, applied by TCRdb to the 5' RACE reads, yields one record per CDR3 protein. This table holds more than 95,000 distinct CDR3 sequences, 12% found once. This clonotype was seen repeatedly, ten times or more. The ends were cut back, 2 bases at V and 4 bases at J, with 15 bases in the middle. The CDR3 is made up of 15 amino acids. Germline V gene data show CDR1 as SGHTA and CDR2 as FQGTGA. The time point here: blood at routine non-recurrence follow-up after resection. Unsorted whole RNA from tumor, nontumor lung or frozen PBMC underwent sequencing.

The receptor was isolated from a male donor with early-stage non-small cell lung cancer. The chain is built from TRBV7-3 and TRBJ2-7; D gene uncertain. Sequences were derived from PBMCs, sampled at follow-up. This CDR3 reads CASSLSVGETYEQYF. CDR3 in DNA: TGTGCCAGCAGCTTATCCGTGGGCGAGACTTACGAGCAGTACTTC.